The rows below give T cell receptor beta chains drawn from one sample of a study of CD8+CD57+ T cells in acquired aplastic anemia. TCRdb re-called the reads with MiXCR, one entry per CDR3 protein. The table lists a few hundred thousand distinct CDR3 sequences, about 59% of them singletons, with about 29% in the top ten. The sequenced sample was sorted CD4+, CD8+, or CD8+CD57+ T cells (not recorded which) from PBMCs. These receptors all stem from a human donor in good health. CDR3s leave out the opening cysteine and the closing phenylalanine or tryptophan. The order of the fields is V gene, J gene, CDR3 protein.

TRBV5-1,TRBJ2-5,ASSRSAGTETQY
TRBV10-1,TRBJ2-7,ASSESRGSYEQY
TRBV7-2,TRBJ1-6,ASSLNSPTTNSPLH
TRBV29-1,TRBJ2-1,SVDSYNEQF
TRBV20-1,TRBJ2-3,SAWTSGRAVTQY
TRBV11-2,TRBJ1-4,ASSFRRVGEKLF
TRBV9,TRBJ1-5,ASSVDGGLNQPQH
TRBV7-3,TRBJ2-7,ASSLGGALFEQC
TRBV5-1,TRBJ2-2,ASSLAGRADGELF
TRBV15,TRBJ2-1,ATSRDRGSREQF
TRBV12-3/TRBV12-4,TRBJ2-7,ALSLPGGEQY
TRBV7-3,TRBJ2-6,ASSPSEGPSGANVLT
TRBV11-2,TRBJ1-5,ASSWGTGINQPQH
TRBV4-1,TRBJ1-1,ASSQVVDYGEAF
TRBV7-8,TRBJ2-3,ASSDREWADTQY
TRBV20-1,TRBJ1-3,SARDQDHTIY
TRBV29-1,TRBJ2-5,SVGTSGQETQY
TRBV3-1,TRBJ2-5,ASSHGTGYETQY
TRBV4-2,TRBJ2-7,ASSPPSRGVEQY
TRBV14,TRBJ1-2,ASSQAQGENT
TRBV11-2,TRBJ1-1,ASSFLGVGTEAF
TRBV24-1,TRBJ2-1,ATSEGFPPYNEQF
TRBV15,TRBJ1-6,ATSPVSYNSPLH
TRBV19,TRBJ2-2,ASKGAWELF
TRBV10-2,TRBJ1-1,ASSEVAGGRGTEAF
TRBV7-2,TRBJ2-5,ASSLVRQGPGETQY
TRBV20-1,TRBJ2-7,SASPQVSSYEQY
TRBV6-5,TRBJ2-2,ASREAGTPNTGELF
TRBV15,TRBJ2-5,ATSRITGTGGETQY
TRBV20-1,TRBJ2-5,SALNVGGVDTHY
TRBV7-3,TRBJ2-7,ASSLGPGPTEQY
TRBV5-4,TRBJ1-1,ASRGGGGTEAF
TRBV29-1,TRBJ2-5,SVTGKGETQY
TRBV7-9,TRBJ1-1,ASSLDREGTEAF
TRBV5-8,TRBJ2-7,ASSFMPSAEQY
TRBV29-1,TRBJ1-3,SVTHTSSSGNTIY
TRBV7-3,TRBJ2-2,ASSSSGTAPTGELF
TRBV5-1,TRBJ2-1,ASSWQGGPYNEQF
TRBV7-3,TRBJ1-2,ASSEPWDRANGYT
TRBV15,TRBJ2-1,ATRKAGEDNEQF
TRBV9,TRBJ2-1,ASSPGTSGGHEQF